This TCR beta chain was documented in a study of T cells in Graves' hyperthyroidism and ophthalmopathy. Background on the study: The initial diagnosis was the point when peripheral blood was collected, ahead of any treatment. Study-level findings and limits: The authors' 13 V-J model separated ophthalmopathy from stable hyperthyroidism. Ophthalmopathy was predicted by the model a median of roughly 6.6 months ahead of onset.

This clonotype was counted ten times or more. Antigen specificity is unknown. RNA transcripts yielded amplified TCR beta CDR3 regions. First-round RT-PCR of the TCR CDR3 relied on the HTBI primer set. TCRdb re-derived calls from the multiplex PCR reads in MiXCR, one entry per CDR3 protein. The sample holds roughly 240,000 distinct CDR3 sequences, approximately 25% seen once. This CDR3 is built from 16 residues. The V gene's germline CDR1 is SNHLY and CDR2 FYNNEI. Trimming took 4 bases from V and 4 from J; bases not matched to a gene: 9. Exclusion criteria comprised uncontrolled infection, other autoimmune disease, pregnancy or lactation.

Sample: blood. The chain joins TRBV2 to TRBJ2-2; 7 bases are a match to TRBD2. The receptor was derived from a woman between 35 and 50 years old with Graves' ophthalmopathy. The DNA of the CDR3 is TGTGCCAGCAGTGGGGAGGGGACTTCAATCACCGGGGAGCTGTTTTTT. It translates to CASSGEGTSITGELFF.